This T cell receptor (beta chain) was sequenced in a study of shared clonotypes between healthy human individuals. This clone was recorded only once. Its antigen remains unidentified. The CDR3 contains 17 residues. Germline-derived CDR1 and CDR2 are ENHRY and SYGVKD. With 5 bases removed from V and 7 bases from J, the gap between germline ends came to 26 bases. Study-level results: Clonotype sharing across donors was expected to vary with sequencing depth.

Deep was the level used in running the assay. Several immunoSEQ plates held equal portions of the genomic DNA taken from each subset. Clones were sequenced by immunoSEQ multiplex PCR, and TCRdb holds only the in-frame ones, with some missing. The sample yields some 240,000 clones, about 65% seen once. The sequencing sample was made of memory CD4+ T cells sorted from blood. The subset denotes: CD45RA-negative fraction. The gene calls are TRBV10-3 and TRBJ2-5; D possibly corresponds to TRBD2 (5 bases). The origin of this receptor is a man aged 25 to 45 in good health. The CDR3 region is CAISLHRTDGGDGTQYF. In DNA form, the CDR3 reads TGTGCCATCAGTCTTCATCGGACTGACGGTGGAGATGGGACCCAGTACTTC.